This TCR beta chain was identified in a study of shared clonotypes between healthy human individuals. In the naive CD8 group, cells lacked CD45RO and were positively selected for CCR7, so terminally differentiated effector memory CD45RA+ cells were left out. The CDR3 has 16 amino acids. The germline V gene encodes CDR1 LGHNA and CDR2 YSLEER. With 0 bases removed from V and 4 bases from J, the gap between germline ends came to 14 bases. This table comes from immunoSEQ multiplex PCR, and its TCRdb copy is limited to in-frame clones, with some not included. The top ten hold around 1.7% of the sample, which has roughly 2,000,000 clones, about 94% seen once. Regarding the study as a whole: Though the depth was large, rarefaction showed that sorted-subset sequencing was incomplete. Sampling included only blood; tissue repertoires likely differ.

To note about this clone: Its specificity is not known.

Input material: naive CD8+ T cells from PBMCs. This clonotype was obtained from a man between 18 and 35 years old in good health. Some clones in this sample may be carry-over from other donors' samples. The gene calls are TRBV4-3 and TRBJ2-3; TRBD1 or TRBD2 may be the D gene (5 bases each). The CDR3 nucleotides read TGCGCCAGCAGCCAAGAAGTGGGGCAGGGACCAGATACGCAGTATTTT. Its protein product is CASSQEVGQGPDTQYF.